A single sample is the source of the 22 T cell receptor beta chains below, sequenced in a study of T-cell reconstitution after alpha-beta-depleted transplantation in children. A TCRbeta library incorporating unique molecular identifiers was prepared. TCRdb called the PCR reads again in MiXCR, with one record for every CDR3 protein. This table has some 490,000 distinct CDR3 sequences, around 13% appearing once. The specimen was PBMCs from the stem cell graft donor, collected from the stem cell graft. These TCRs come from a human donor who donated a stem cell graft to a child with combined immunodeficiency.

This clonotype came up a few times. The rearrangement links TRBV5-1 to TRBJ2-5; 11 bases line up with TRBD2. CDR3 length equals 16 residues. Germline trimming cut 2 bases from V and 2 bases from J; bases unmatched to any gene: 5. Germline V gene sequence: CDR1 SGHRS, CDR2 YFSETQ. CDR3 region: CASSFQTSGVQETQYF. CDR3 coding DNA: TGCGCCAGCAGCTTCCAGACTAGCGGGGTTCAAGAGACCCAGTACTTC.

This sequence joins TRBV29-1 and TRBJ2-3; D call uncertain. Germline V lookup: CDR1 SQVTM, CDR2 ANQGSEA. This CDR3 is 13 amino acids long. Trimming removed 4 bases at V and 4 bases at J, with 12 bases between. CDR3 region: CSVVSPKADTQYF. In DNA, the CDR3 is TGCAGCGTTGTCTCCCCGAAGGCAGATACGCAGTATTTT.

A few counts support this clonotype. J is TRBJ2-1 and V is TRBV6-2 or TRBV6-3; D might be TRBD1 (5 bases). Trimming removed 0 bases from V and 7 bases from J, with 16 bases in between. Germline V gene lookup returns CDR1 MNHEY and CDR2 SVGEGT. There are 16 residues in the CDR3. CDR3 amino acids: CASSYSGQGILNEQFF. The DNA for the CDR3 is TGTGCCAGCAGTTACTCGGGGCAGGGAATATTGAATGAGCAGTTCTTC.

This clonotype occurred many times. The CDR3 does not close with the conserved phenylalanine or tryptophan, likely indicating a read error. The DNA is omitted, as the CDR3 cannot be located on it reliably, and the CDR3 follows TCRdb's listing. The chain recombines TRBV6-1 with TRBJ2-7; the table's TRBD2 call for D was not verified on the DNA. Germline V gene sequence: CDR1 MNHNS, CDR2 SASEGT. The CDR3 extends over 13 residues, inclusive of both ends. CDR3 residues: CASSEVRLEGTLL.

CDR3 sequence reads: CASSQARGTGHAYEQYF. CDR3 coding DNA: TGTGCCAGCAGCCAAGCTAGGGGGACAGGGCATGCCTACGAGCAGTACTTC. V is TRBV3-1 and J is TRBJ2-7; 9 nucleotides line up with TRBD1. CDR1 and CDR2 from the germline V gene are LGHDT and YNNKEL (reference sequence). This CDR3 has 17 amino acids. Unmatched junction bases numbered 9, after V lost 1 base and J lost 2 bases.

This clonotype has a handful of counts. V usage is TRBV7-8 and J usage is TRBJ1-5; D not certain. Trimming removed 6 bases at V and 3 bases at J, with 15 bases between. The CDR3 spans 15 residues. CDR1 and CDR2 (germline): SGHVS, FQNEAQ. The DNA for the CDR3 is TGTGCCAGCAGTCTTGGACCACTTCCCAATCAGCCCCAGCATTTT. Protein: CASSLGPLPNQPQHF.

This clonotype has at least ten counts. The genes are TRBV12-3 or TRBV12-4 and TRBJ2-3; no reliable D call. The germline V and J ends were trimmed by 6 bases and 8 bases, with 15 bases remaining between them. CDR3 length: 13 residues. The CDR3 DNA reads TGTGCCAGCAGCCCCCAAAGAATCGCTACGCAGTATTTT. Its translation: CASSPQRIATQYF.

The CDR3: CASTKGQAGGSYNEQFF. In DNA, the CDR3 is TGTGCCAGCACCAAAGGGCAAGCGGGAGGGTCCTACAATGAGCAGTTCTTC. This sequence joins TRBV3-1 and TRBJ2-1, with 10 nucleotides matching TRBD2. This CDR3 has 17 residues. CDR1 is LGHDT, CDR2 YNNKEL, per germline (reference sequence). The trim removed 7 bases at V and 1 base at J, leaving 10 bases unmatched.

The V gene is TRBV9, the J gene TRBJ1-3; D uncertain. The CDR3 has 14 residues. V was trimmed by 0 bases and J by 4 bases, leaving 8 bases between them. The germline V gene encodes CDR1 SGDLS and CDR2 YYNGEE. The CDR3 sequence is CASSVEYPGNTIYF. CDR3 DNA sequence: TGTGCCAGCAGCGTAGAATACCCAGGAAACACCATATATTTT.

This clonotype was found a few times. The chain carries TRBV27 and TRBJ2-3; 10 nucleotides line up with TRBD2. Unmatched junction bases numbered 3, after V lost 3 bases and J lost 3 bases. Germline-derived CDR1 and CDR2 are MNHEY and SMNVEV (reference sequence). The CDR3 sequence is 15 residues long. The DNA for the CDR3 is TGTGCCAGCAGTTTTGCTAGCGGGAGTACAGATACGCAGTATTTT. Encoded protein: CASSFASGSTDTQYF.

The V call is TRBV19, the J call TRBJ2-6, with D unclear. CDR1 and CDR2 (germline): LNHDA, SQIVND (reference sequence). Trimming pared 1 base from V and 0 bases from J, leaving 4 bases between. The CDR3 length is 15 residues. The CDR3 DNA reads as TGTGCCAGTAGTATAGGGAACTCTGGGGCCAACGTCCTGACTTTC. As protein: CASSIGNSGANVLTF.

The chain joins TRBV6-2 or TRBV6-3 to TRBJ2-7; D gene ambiguous. The CDR3 is 16 residues long. The V end was cut by 7 bases, the J end by 0 bases, with 19 bases between. CDR1 and CDR2 (germline): MNHEY, SVGEGT. The CDR3 protein is CASTMNLATPSYEQYF. CDR3 coding DNA: TGTGCCAGCACCATGAACCTGGCCACCCCCTCCTACGAGCAGTACTTC.

The J gene is TRBJ2-3, the V gene TRBV29-1; tentatively, D is TRBD2 (6 bases). Per germline, CDR1 SQVTM and CDR2 ANQGSEA. The CDR3 consists of 14 residues. Between the trimmed V and J ends, which lost 3 bases and 7 bases, there was a span of 17 bases. CDR3 in amino acids: CSVERRVGTYTQYF. The CDR3 DNA follows: TGCAGCGTTGAGCGGAGGGTCGGAACATATACGCAGTATTTT.

This clonotype was seen only a few times. The V gene is TRBV21-1, the J gene TRBJ2-5; TRBD2 reflects the table's D call only, with no check against the DNA. TRBV21-1 is assigned pseudogene status. The CDR3 sequence is 16 residues long. CDR3 protein: CASSTSGLALHGAQYF. Here the CDR3 DNA reads TGTGCCAGCAGCACCTCGGGACTAGCGCTTCACGGGGCCCAGTACTTC.

This clonotype has a handful of counts. The J gene is TRBJ2-7, the V gene TRBV12-3 or TRBV12-4, with a possible D match to TRBD1 (6 bases). The CDR3 consists of 13 residues. V lost 6 bases and J lost 3, with 12 bases in between. The CDR3: CASSSGHLYEQYF. The CDR3 DNA is TGTGCCAGCAGCTCGGGACACCTCTACGAGCAGTACTTC.

The chain combines TRBV12-5 with TRBJ2-1; no reliable D call. The CDR3 totals 15 residues. CDR1 is LGHNT, CDR2 FRNRAP, per germline. Trimming removed 1 base at V and 2 bases at J, with 9 bases between. The DNA of the CDR3 is TGTGCTAGTGGTTTGGGACGACAAACCTACAATGAGCAGTTCTTC. This translates into CASGLGRQTYNEQFF.

This clonotype came up once. The chain carries TRBV11-1 and TRBJ2-7; D ambiguous. The CDR3 runs 16 residues. Trimming cost V 3 bases and J 2 bases, with 17 bases left between them. Germline V CDR1 and CDR2: SGHAT, FQDESV (reference sequence). The CDR3 loop is CASSFSTPQIAYEQYF. The CDR3, as DNA: TGTGCCAGCAGCTTCTCTACCCCCCAGATCGCCTACGAGCAGTACTTC.

This clonotype was detected ten times or more. The chain employs TRBV24-1 and TRBJ2-1, with TRBD2 matching over 7 bases. The CDR3 is 14 amino acids. Losses at the gene ends were 7 bases for V and 6 bases for J; bases not matched to a gene: 8. Germline CDR1 KGHDR, CDR2 SFDVKD. CDR3 sequence: CATRRRGGPNEQFF. CDR3 sequence (DNA): TGTGCCACCAGGCGGCGGGGAGGGCCCAATGAGCAGTTCTTC.

This clonotype was recorded a few times. This chain connects TRBV20-1 to TRBJ2-2, with D perhaps matching TRBD1 or TRBD2 (5 bases each). The germline gives CDR1 DFQATT, CDR2 SNEGSKA (reference sequence). Trimming pared 5 bases from V and 3 bases from J, leaving 16 bases between. This CDR3 has 15 residues. The CDR3 nucleotides read TGCAGTGCTGAATCAGGGAGCACGTACACCGGGGAGCTGTTTTTT. Its protein is CSAESGSTYTGELFF.

The chain carries TRBV2 and TRBJ2-2; D gene ambiguous. Germline V gene lookup returns CDR1 SNHLY and CDR2 FYNNEI. This CDR3 has 13 residues. V was cut by 3 bases and J by 7 bases, with 9 bases left in between. The CDR3 DNA follows: TGTGCCAGCAGTGAGATTCTGATCGGGGAGCTGTTTTTT. Translating gives CASSEILIGELFF.

The chain carries TRBV9 and TRBJ2-2, with 9 bases aligning to TRBD2. Germline V gene sequence: CDR1 SGDLS, CDR2 YYNGEE. This CDR3 comprises 17 residues. V was pared by 0 bases and J by 10 bases, with 13 bases of the junction left unmatched. CDR3 loop: CASSVGGASGEVAELFF. In nucleotides, the CDR3 is TGTGCCAGCAGCGTAGGAGGCGCTAGCGGGGAGGTGGCGGAGCTGTTTTTT.

The chain combines TRBV20-1 with TRBJ2-1, with 9 nucleotides matching TRBD2. CDR1 DFQATT and CDR2 SNEGSKA come from the germline V gene (reference sequence). With 3 bases clipped from V and 4 bases from J, the junction kept 7 bases outside the gene matches. The CDR3 covers 15 residues. As DNA, the CDR3 is TGCAGTGCTAGGTCGCTAGCGGGACGGTACAATGAGCAGTTCTTC. As protein: CSARSLAGRYNEQFF.